What follows are 14 T cell receptor beta chains derived from one specimen sequenced in a study of blood T cell repertoires in COVID-19. Some clones are missing from TCRdb's copy, which holds only in-frame ones; the method was immunoSEQ multiplex PCR. The sample records about 49,000 clones, about nine tenths being singletons. Sequenced material: peripheral blood. All receptors derive from a woman at least 80 years old with COVID-19, enrolled during active disease.

The chain has TRBV6-6 and TRBJ2-7, with 7 bases identical to TRBD1. Trimming removed 6 bases from V and 2 bases from J; junction bases left unmatched: 7. The CDR3 loop spans 14 amino acids. CDR1 is MNHNY and CDR2 is SVGAGI in the germline V gene (reference sequence). This CDR3 reads CASRVWDRTYEQYF. The CDR3, as DNA: TGTGCCAGCAGGGTCTGGGACAGAACCTACGAGCAGTACTTC.

The V call is TRBV28, the J call TRBJ1-4; perhaps TRBD1 as D (6 bases). V lost 2 bases and J lost 5, with 12 bases in between. The CDR3 runs 15 residues. Germline lookup yields CDR1 MDHEN and CDR2 SYDVKM. The CDR3 DNA follows: TGTGCCAGCAGTTTAGGGGGGGGCGCAAATGAAAAACTGTTTTTT. It is translated as CASSLGGGANEKLFF. The variable domain in full, completed from reference TRBV28 and TRBJ1-4, reads DVKVTQSSRYLVKRTGEKVFLECVQDMDHENMFWYRQDPGLGLRLIYFSYDVKMKEKGDIPEGYSVSREKKERFSLILESASTNQTSMYLCASSLGGGANEKLFFGSGTQLSVL.

CDR3: CASSSAGTGRSTDTQYF. CDR3 DNA: TGTGCCAGCAGCTCCGCCGGGACAGGGAGGAGCACAGATACGCAGTATTTT. This chain joins TRBV7-2 and TRBJ2-3; 9 nucleotides align to TRBD1. The CDR3 has 17 amino acids. The V gene's germline CDR1 is SGHTA and CDR2 FQGNSA. Trimming at V came to 4 bases and at J to 0 bases, leaving 8 bases not matched to a gene. Filled out from reference TRBV7-2 and TRBJ2-3, the complete variable domain reads GAGVSQSPSNKVTEKGKDVELRCDPISGHTALYWYRQSLGQGLEFLIYFQGNSAPDKSGLPSDRFSAERTGGSVSTLTIQRTQQEDSAVYLCASSSAGTGRSTDTQYFGPGTRLTVL.

This clone has more than one count but fewer than ten. The chain is built from TRBV11-2 and TRBJ1-3; no definite D call. The CDR3 runs to 14 residues. Per germline, CDR1 SGHAT and CDR2 FQNNGV. The ends were cut back, 5 bases at V and 0 bases at J, with 8 bases in the middle. Here the CDR3 DNA reads TGTGCCAGCAGCCAATATAGCTCTGGAAACACCATATATTTT. It codes for CASSQYSSGNTIYF.

The CDR3 is CASSFSFGTGGETQYF. The DNA for the CDR3 is TGCGCCAGCAGCTTCTCTTTCGGGACAGGGGGAGAGACCCAGTACTTC. The chain has TRBV5-1 and TRBJ2-5; 11 positions agree with TRBD1. Germline V gene sequence: CDR1 SGHRS, CDR2 YFSETQ. The CDR3 is made up of 16 amino acids. V lost 2 bases, J lost 4 bases, and 7 bases stayed unmatched.

In the case of this clone: Other nucleotide sequences from this sample produce the same CDR3. The chain employs TRBV19 and TRBJ1-5; D is possibly TRBD1 (5 bases). Trimming shortened V by 3 bases and J by 7 bases, and 16 bases separated the two germline ends. This CDR3 comprises 15 residues. Germline CDR1 reads LNHDA; CDR2 reads SQIVND (reference sequence). CDR3 DNA sequence: TGTGCCAGTAGTATTCAGGCCGGGGGACGACAGCCCCAGCATTTT. Translating it yields CASSIQAGGRQPQHF.

The chain joins TRBV29-1 to TRBJ2-7; the D gene is possibly TRBD2 (7 bases). CDR3 length: 15 residues. Germline loops: CDR1 SQVTM, CDR2 ANQGSEA. V gave up 7 bases and J gave up 2 bases, with 21 bases separating them. CDR3 in amino acids: CSGGGGQGTAYEQYF. The CDR3 DNA sequence: TGCAGCGGTGGGGGGGGGCAGGGCACCGCCTACGAGCAGTACTTC.

The V gene is TRBV9, the J gene TRBJ1-4; D may be TRBD1 (6 bases). The CDR3 spans 16 residues. Germline V gene sequence: CDR1 SGDLS, CDR2 YYNGEE. The V end lost 0 bases, the J end lost 3 bases, and 12 bases lay between the germline ends. The CDR3 region is CASSVAPGQANEKLFF. CDR3 bases: TGTGCCAGCAGCGTAGCTCCGGGACAAGCTAATGAAAAACTGTTTTTT.

The chain combines TRBV2 with TRBJ1-2; TRBD1 is a possible D gene (5 bases). CDR3 size: 15 residues. Looked up from germline, CDR1 is SNHLY and CDR2 is FYNNEI. Trimming left V 7 bases short and J 4 bases short, with 19 bases between. The CDR3 region has the DNA TGTGCCAGCACTAACCGCAGGGCGATACTCTATGGCTACACCTTC. Its translation: CASTNRRAILYGYTF.

V gene TRBV12-5 combines with J gene TRBJ2-5; D may be TRBD2 (5 bases). With 4 bases removed from V and 3 bases from J, the gap between germline ends came to 12 bases. Germline V lookup: CDR1 LGHNT, CDR2 FRNRAP. CDR3 length equals 14 residues. The CDR3 nucleotides read TGTGCTAGTGGTTCCGGACGGGGAAAAGAGACCCAGTACTTC. This encodes CASGSGRGKETQYF.

CDR3 in DNA: TGTGCCAGCAGCTCCCTTAACGGACTAGCGGGGGGGCGTTGGACCCAGTACTTC. Translation: CASSSLNGLAGGRWTQYF. The chain has TRBV13 and TRBJ2-5, with TRBD2 identical over 15 bases. The CDR3 totals 18 residues. Germline CDR1 and CDR2: PRHDT and FYEKMQ (reference sequence). V trimming: 4 bases; J trimming: 7 bases; junction bases outside the gene matches: 13.

The chain recombines TRBV19 with TRBJ1-5, with TRBD1 as a possible D gene (6 bases). Trimming cost V 6 bases and J 0 bases, with 9 bases left between them. In germline, CDR1 is LNHDA, CDR2 SQIVND (reference sequence). The CDR3 contains 14 residues. The CDR3 sequence: CASRLQGSNQPQHF. The DNA for the CDR3 is TGTGCCAGTAGATTACAGGGTAGCAATCAGCCCCAGCATTTT.

This chain joins TRBV15 and TRBJ2-2; D may be TRBD1 (6 bases). The ends were cut back, 1 base at V and 6 bases at J, with 12 bases in the middle. Germline loops: CDR1 LNHNV, CDR2 YYDKDF (reference sequence). This CDR3 region has 15 residues. The CDR3, as DNA: TGTGCCACCAGCAGAGGAACAGGGCGCCCCGGGGAGCTGTTTTTT. The encoded protein is CATSRGTGRPGELFF.

This chain links TRBV3-1 (or the pseudogene TRBV3-2) with TRBJ1-1; TRBD1 is a possible D gene (6 bases). Germline CDR1 and CDR2: LGHDT and YNNKEL (reference sequence). V shed 2 bases and J shed 11 bases, with 12 bases lying between them. This CDR3 has 12 residues. The CDR3 region has the DNA TGTGCCAGCAGCCAATACAGGGTGGGTGCTTTCTTT. Protein: CASSQYRVGAFF.